These T cell receptor beta chains were read from a single sample in a study of T cell repertoires in cytomegalovirus infection. Their target antigens are unknown. Via MiXCR, TCRdb re-called the reads, giving one row per CDR3 protein. The sample includes 230,000 or so distinct CDR3 sequences, roughly two fifths of them seen just once. Source: CD8+ T cells from cultured PBMCs, taken from culture after CMV antigen stimulation. These receptors were obtained from a human donor in good health (CMV status not recorded). Some clones in this sample may be carry-over from other donors' samples. The CDR3 runs from the conserved cysteine through the conserved F or W. D genes are given only for firm matches. Size tells how often a clone was seen (once, few, many) or the class of an expanded clone, and some rows leave it out.

d_gene | abundance | j_gene | v_gene | CDR3aa | CDR3nt
TRBD2 | NA | TRBJ2-1 | TRBV19 | CASSPTGTSGSYNEQFF | TGTGCCAGTAGCCCAACCGGGACTAGCGGTTCCTACAATGAGCAGTTCTTC
NA | few | TRBJ2-7 | TRBV7-2 | CASSSIAEHPYEQYF | TGTGCCAGCAGCTCCATAGCGGAACACCCCTACGAGCAGTACTTC
NA | few | TRBJ2-1 | TRBV9 | CASSVVSNYNEQFF | TGTGCCAGCAGCGTAGTATCAAATTACAATGAGCAGTTCTTC
TRBD2 | NA | TRBJ2-1 | TRBV5-6 | CASSLNLGAGGLNEQFF | TGTGCCAGCAGCTTGAATTTAGGTGCGGGGGGGCTGAATGAGCAGTTCTTC
NA | few | TRBJ2-7 | TRBV6-1 | CASSERSWGAGGYEQYF | TGTGCCAGCAGTGAAAGGTCCTGGGGGGCCGGAGGGTACGAGCAGTACTTC
TRBD2 | NA | TRBJ2-7 | TRBV6-6 | CASIGLGGRFSYEQYF | TGTGCCAGCATTGGATTGGGCGGGAGGTTTTCCTACGAGCAGTACTTC
TRBD2 | NA | TRBJ2-7 | TRBV20-1 | CSARALSGSSVWEQYF | TGCAGTGCTAGAGCGCTAAGCGGGAGCTCGGTCTGGGAGCAGTACTTC
NA | NA | TRBJ2-7 | TRBV27 | CASSPRSRPYEQYF | TGTGCCAGCAGTCCCCGGTCCCGGCCCTACGAGCAGTACTTC
NA | NA | TRBJ2-7 | TRBV6-5 | CASSYSPGASYEQYF | TGTGCCAGCAGTTACTCACCCGGGGCCTCCTACGAGCAGTACTTC
TRBD1 | NA | TRBJ2-7 | TRBV30 | CAWSVGTGVNEQYF | TGTGCCTGGAGTGTAGGGACAGGGGTCAACGAGCAGTACTTC
TRBD2 | NA | TRBJ2-7 | TRBV28 | CASSLSGLAGGYEQYF | TGTGCCAGCAGTTTATCAGGACTAGCGGGAGGATACGAGCAGTACTTC
TRBD2 | many | TRBJ2-1 | TRBV7-8 | CASSPGLAGGTYNEQFF | TGTGCCAGCAGCCCGGGACTAGCGGGAGGAACCTACAATGAGCAGTTCTTC
NA | NA | TRBJ1-1 | TRBV19 | CASSIIGGTEAFF | TGTGCCAGTAGTATAATCGGGGGCACTGAAGCTTTCTTT
NA | NA | TRBJ2-5 | TRBV20-1 | CSARDPEQETQYF | TGCAGTGCTAGAGATCCAGAGCAAGAGACCCAGTACTTC
NA | few | TRBJ2-6 | TRBV11-2 | CASSLVSPRGSGANVLTF | TGTGCCAGCAGCTTAGTAAGCCCACGGGGATCTGGGGCCAACGTCCTGACTTTC
NA | NA | TRBJ2-1 | TRBV15 | CATSRDVGGAHEQFF | TGTGCCACCAGCAGAGATGTAGGGGGGGCCCATGAGCAGTTCTTC
NA | many | TRBJ2-7 | TRBV7-8 | CASSPPRQLYEQYF | TGTGCCAGCAGCCCCCCCCGGCAGCTCTACGAGCAGTACTTC
TRBD2 | once | TRBJ2-3 | TRBV6-2/TRBV6-3 | CASSVGLADTPYF | TGTGCCAGCAGTGTGGGACTAGCGGATACGCCGTATTTT
TRBD2 | NA | TRBJ2-1 | TRBV5-6 | CASSLFLAGGYNEQFF | TGTGCCAGCAGCTTGTTTCTAGCGGGGGGCTACAATGAGCAGTTCTTC
TRBD1 | NA | TRBJ1-1 | TRBV19 | CASSIPGTANTEAFF | TGTGCCAGTAGTATCCCCGGGACAGCGAACACTGAAGCTTTCTTT
NA | NA | TRBJ1-1 | TRBV7-3 | CASSSGLPGGEAFF | TGTGCCAGCAGCTCGGGTTTACCCGGTGGTGAAGCTTTCTTT
NA | few | TRBJ2-2 | TRBV25-1 | CASSGVDTGELFF | TGTGCCAGCAGTGGCGTAGACACCGGGGAGCTGTTTTTT
TRBD2 | NA | TRBJ2-1 | TRBV29-1 | CSVERPRGTRTGNEQFF | TGCAGCGTTGAAAGGCCGAGGGGGACTAGAACAGGTAATGAGCAGTTCTTC
TRBD1 | NA | TRBJ2-7 | TRBV7-3 | CASSLLDRDPVEQYF | TGTGCCAGCAGCTTACTCGACAGGGATCCGGTGGAGCAGTACTTC
NA | NA | TRBJ2-7 | TRBV7-4 | CANLTGNEQYF | TGTGCCAATCTAACAGGGAATGAGCAGTACTTC
NA | NA | TRBJ2-7 | TRBV2 | CASSEAGDLYEQYF | TGTGCCAGCAGTGAGGCAGGAGATCTTTACGAGCAGTACTTC
NA | few | TRBJ2-7 | TRBV11-2 | CASSWEAAGRQYEQYF | TGTGCCAGCAGCTGGGAAGCCGCGGGGCGACAGTACGAGCAGTACTTC
TRBD1 | NA | TRBJ2-7 | TRBV15 | CATSSQNRGYEQYF | TGTGCCACCAGCAGCCAAAACAGGGGATACGAGCAGTACTTC
NA | NA | TRBJ2-1 | TRBV4-2 | CASSPEEAYNEQFF | TGTGCCAGCAGCCCCGAGGAGGCTTACAATGAGCAGTTCTTC
NA | NA | TRBJ2-7 | TRBV10-3 | CAISESSGTYEQYF | TGTGCCATCAGTGAGTCCTCCGGGACCTACGAGCAGTACTTC
TRBD1 | few | TRBJ2-1 | TRBV6-1 | CASSELDRELYNEQFF | TGTGCCAGCAGTGAACTTGACAGGGAGCTTTACAATGAGCAGTTCTTC
NA | few | TRBJ1-2 | TRBV28 | CASRPLARRAFGYTF | TGTGCCAGCAGACCACTAGCACGCAGGGCGTTTGGCTACACCTTC
NA | NA | TRBJ2-1 | TRBV27 | CASRTGGGHNEQFF | TGTGCCAGCAGAACAGGGGGGGGACACAATGAGCAGTTCTTC
NA | NA | TRBJ2-2 | TRBV7-8 | CASSLTGLDTGELFF | TGTGCCAGCAGCTTAACAGGGTTGGACACCGGGGAGCTGTTTTTT
NA | few | TRBJ2-3 | TRBV7-2 | CASSSTVDTQYF | TGTGCCAGCAGCTCGACGGTGGATACGCAGTATTTT
NA | NA | TRBJ1-2 | TRBV7-6 | CASSLIGRSQVNYGYTF | TGTGCCAGCAGCTTAATCGGGCGTTCCCAGGTTAACTATGGCTACACCTTC
NA | NA | TRBJ2-7 | TRBV10-3 | CAISDQGFREYEQYF | TGTGCCATCAGTGATCAGGGATTTAGGGAATACGAGCAGTACTTC
TRBD2 | NA | TRBJ2-1 | TRBV11-2 | CASSPGGLAGYEQFF | TGTGCCAGCAGCCCGGGGGGACTAGCGGGGTATGAGCAGTTCTTC
NA | NA | TRBJ2-5 | TRBV6-1 | CASILRGAHRTQSF | TGTGCCAGCATACTCCGGGGGGCGCATAGGACCCAGTCCTTC
NA | NA | TRBJ2-7 | TRBV2 | CASEIEGSYEQYF | TGTGCCAGCGAGATCGAGGGATCCTACGAGCAGTACTTC
NA | few | TRBJ1-5 | TRBV6-1 | CASSDGNQPQHF | TGTGCCAGCAGTGACGGGAATCAGCCCCAGCATTTT
TRBD2 | NA | TRBJ2-1 | TRBV12-5 | CVGGLAGGKEQLF | TGTGTTGGGGGACTAGCGGGGGGCAAGGAGCAGTTGTTC
NA | NA | TRBJ1-1 | TRBV19 | CASSMSGGRAEAFF | TGTGCCAGTAGTATGAGTGGGGGAAGGGCTGAAGCTTTCTTT
TRBD2 | few | TRBJ2-1 | TRBV7-9 | CASSRGGSNLERNNEQFF | TGTGCCAGCAGCCGCGGGGGGTCCAATCTTGAGAGAAACAATGAGCAGTTCTTC
TRBD2 | few | TRBJ2-7 | TRBV13 | CASSSGTSGASSYEQYF | TGTGCCAGCAGCTCCGGGACTAGCGGGGCCTCTTCCTACGAGCAGTACTTC
NA | NA | TRBJ2-1 | TRBV9 | CASSVGGVFYNEQFF | TGTGCCAGCAGCGTAGGGGGGGTGTTCTACAATGAGCAGTTCTTC
NA | NA | TRBJ2-1 | TRBV4-1 | CASSQDSEGSYNEQFF | TGCGCCAGCAGCCAAGATAGCGAGGGTTCCTACAATGAGCAGTTCTTC
TRBD2 | NA | TRBJ2-3 | TRBV6-5 | CASSYNGPAGETDTQYF | TGTGCCAGCAGTTACAACGGACCAGCGGGAGAGACAGATACGCAGTATTTT
TRBD1 | NA | TRBJ1-1 | TRBV19 | CASSMRTGQALNTEAFF | TGTGCCAGTAGTATGAGGACAGGGCAAGCTTTGAACACTGAAGCTTTCTTT
NA | NA | TRBJ1-1 | TRBV11-1 | CASSLGGVNVEAFF | TGTGCCAGCAGCTTAGGGGGTGTGAATGTTGAAGCTTTCTTT
NA | NA | TRBJ2-5 | TRBV6-1 | CASSYLKETQYF | TGTGCCAGCAGTTACCTGAAAGAGACCCAGTACTTC
NA | few | TRBJ2-5 | TRBV7-9 | CASSLGRAKDKETQYF | TGTGCCAGCAGCTTAGGGAGGGCCAAAGACAAAGAGACCCAGTACTTC